This T cell receptor beta chain was recovered during a study of identifying expanded T cells in peripheral blood. Study-wide results and caveats: Approximately two-week clone count variance significantly increased as total template count grew.

Turning to this clone: Its cognate antigen is unknown.

Trimming cost V 7 bases and J 8 bases; bases outside gene matches: 8. The CDR3 loop spans 14 amino acids. Looked up from germline, CDR1 is MDHEN and CDR2 is SYDVKM. Sequencing was performed with immunoSEQ multiplex PCR; in TCRdb, only in-frame clones are kept and a portion is missing. The data hold about 81,000 clones, with roughly 89% observed a single time. Healthy donors had no documented immune events, such as infections, while sampled. Material: blood. The rearrangement links TRBV28 to TRBJ2-1, with 10 bases matching TRBD2. The sequence was collected from a person aged 18 to 75 in good health. The CDR3 nucleotides read TGTGCCAGCATCCCGGGACTAGCGATAGATGAGCAGTTCTTC. Translation: CASIPGLAIDEQFF.